The 21 T cell receptor beta chains reported below all come from one sample, sequenced in a study of cytomegalovirus exposure and HLA in healthy donors. In the PCR, 60 Vbeta and 13 Jbeta primers were used. Generated by immunoSEQ multiplex PCR, the TCRdb table keeps only in-frame clones and is missing some. The table includes 55,000 to 80,000 clones, over 60% detected once. Material: PBMCs. These TCRs come from a man aged 45-60 years in good health and CMV-seropositive.

The J gene is TRBJ2-7, the V gene TRBV30, with 7 bases matching TRBD1. CDR1 and CDR2 from the germline V gene are GTSNPN and SVGIG (reference sequence). The CDR3 runs 15 residues. V trimming: 3 bases; J trimming: 1 base; junction bases outside the gene matches: 9. The CDR3 nucleotides read TGTGCCTGGAGCTGGCAGGCGGACAGGTCCTACGAGCAGTACTTC. This encodes CAWSWQADRSYEQYF.

This sequence joins TRBV7-9 and TRBJ2-4; a weak D match, TRBD1 (5 bases). The CDR3 length is 12 residues. The V and J ends lost 6 bases and 7 bases respectively, with 10 bases between them. Per the germline V gene, CDR1 is SEHNR and CDR2 is FQNEAQ (reference sequence). CDR3 sequence: CASSFPGNIQYF. Written as DNA, the CDR3 is TGTGCCAGCAGTTTCCCAGGGAACATTCAGTACTTC. The whole variable domain, filled in from reference TRBV7-9 and TRBJ2-4, reads DTGVSQNPRHKITKRGQNVTFRCDPISEHNRLYWYRQTLGQGPEFLTYFQNEAQLEKSRLLSDRFSAERPKGSFSTLEIQRTEQGDSAMYLCASSFPGNIQYFGAGTRLSVL.

This chain joins TRBV28 and TRBJ1-1, with D unclear. Trimming cost V 5 bases and J 2 bases, with 12 bases left between them. The germline gives CDR1 MDHEN, CDR2 SYDVKM. This CDR3 is 14 amino acids long. The CDR3 nucleotides are TGTGCCAGCAGTGCCCCCCTGAGTAACACTGAAGCTTTCTTT. Translating it yields CASSAPLSNTEAFF.

This clone came up a few times. The V call is TRBV11-3, the J call TRBJ2-7, with TRBD2 as a possible D gene (6 bases). Germline V gene data show CDR1 as SGHNT and CDR2 as YENEEA. V gave up 5 bases and J gave up 5 bases, with 7 bases separating them. The CDR3 length is 11 residues. In DNA form, the CDR3 reads TGTGCCAGCAGCGGGGAGGACGAGCAGTACTTC. This codes for CASSGEDEQYF.

V and J are TRBV7-6 and TRBJ2-1; 10 bases agree with TRBD2. CDR1 and CDR2 from the germline V gene are SGHVS and FNYEAQ. The CDR3 is made up of 15 amino acids. V shed 2 bases and J 9 bases; nucleotides not matched to a gene: 7. CDR3 coding DNA: TGTGCCAGCAGCTTAAGGGCTAGCGGGGGTTTTGAGCAGTTCTTC. It is translated as CASSLRASGGFEQFF.

The genes are TRBV2 and TRBJ2-1; 12 bases fit TRBD2. CDR1 is SNHLY and CDR2 is FYNNEI in the germline V gene. V shed 6 bases and J 2 bases; nucleotides not matched to a gene: 2. The CDR3 covers 15 residues. Here the CDR3 reads CASRRLAGAYNEQFF. In DNA, the CDR3 is TGTGCCAGCAGGCGACTAGCGGGAGCCTACAATGAGCAGTTCTTC.

V is TRBV5-1 and J is TRBJ1-2; D remains unclear. The CDR3 sequence is 11 residues long. Germline CDR1 is SGHRS and CDR2 is YFSETQ. V was cut by 0 bases and J by 11 bases, with 8 bases left in between. In DNA form, the CDR3 reads TGCGCCAGCAGCTTGGACAGCCTTTACACCTTC. Amino acid sequence: CASSLDSLYTF. Filled out from reference TRBV5-1 and TRBJ1-2, the complete variable domain reads KAGVTQTPRYLIKTRGQQVTLSCSPISGHRSVSWYQQTPGQGLQFLFEYFSETQRNKGNFPGRFSGRQFSNSRSEMNVSTLELGDSALYLCASSLDSLYTFGSGTRLTVV.

The chain uses TRBV6-5 and TRBJ1-5; 7 bases are shared with TRBD1. With 2 bases clipped from V and 5 bases from J, the junction kept 3 bases outside the gene matches. In germline, CDR1 is MNHEY, CDR2 SVGAGI. This CDR3 contains 14 residues. CDR3 in amino acids: CASSYDRVDQPQHF. DNA of the CDR3: TGTGCCAGCAGTTACGACAGGGTGGATCAGCCCCAGCATTTT.

The V and J genes are TRBV5-1 and TRBJ2-7; 9 positions agree with TRBD1. The CDR3 extends over 14 amino acids. J lost 5 bases, V lost 0 bases, and 3 bases had no gene match. From germline, CDR1 is SGHRS and CDR2 YFSETQ. The CDR3 is CASSLGTGVNEQYF. DNA for the CDR3: TGCGCCAGCAGCTTGGGGACAGGGGTTAACGAGCAGTACTTC.

The chain combines TRBV5-6 with TRBJ2-7, with TRBD1 as a possible D gene (6 bases). Germline CDR1 and CDR2: SGHDT and YYEEEE. The CDR3 has 15 amino acids. Trimming took 1 base from V and 5 from J, leaving 16 bases between them. The CDR3 coding sequence is TGTGCCAGCAGCTTGAATGGACAGTCGGTTCACGAGCAGTACTTC. It is translated as CASSLNGQSVHEQYF.

J is TRBJ2-1 and V is TRBV7-2, with D perhaps matching TRBD2 (6 bases). Trimming shortened V by 6 bases and J by 4 bases, and 16 bases separated the two germline ends. CDR1 and CDR2 (germline): SGHTA, FQGNSA. The CDR3 has 15 residues. In DNA, the CDR3 is TGTGCCAGCAGTACAGGAGAGACTAGATACAATGAGCAGTTCTTC. Its translation: CASSTGETRYNEQFF.

The chain uses TRBV30 and TRBJ2-7; TRBD2 aligns across 15 bases. The CDR3 has 19 amino acids. The V gene end was trimmed by 2 bases and the J gene end by 0 bases; junction bases not matched to a gene: 11. The germline V gene encodes CDR1 GTSNPN and CDR2 SVGIG (reference sequence). CDR3 sequence (DNA): TGTGCCTGGAGTTCAACCCTTCCGGGACTAGCGGGGGGCTCCTACGAGCAGTACTTC. It yields the protein CAWSSTLPGLAGGSYEQYF.

The chain carries TRBV4-1 and TRBJ1-4; no clear D. The ends were cut back, 0 bases at V and 7 bases at J, with 15 bases in the middle. Germline V gene sequence: CDR1 MGHRA, CDR2 YSYEKL. This CDR3 is 16 amino acids long. The CDR3 protein is CASSQEEGSRGEKLFF. Here the CDR3 DNA reads TGCGCCAGCAGCCAAGAGGAGGGCTCCCGGGGTGAAAAACTGTTTTTT.

J is TRBJ1-4 and V is TRBV27; weak D call: TRBD1 (6 bases). V was shortened by 6 bases and J by 7 bases, with 9 bases between the two germline ends. This CDR3 has 12 residues. The germline gives CDR1 MNHEY, CDR2 SMNVEV (reference sequence). In DNA form, the CDR3 reads TGTGCCAGCAGATCACAGGGTGAAAAACTGTTTTTT. Its protein product is CASRSQGEKLFF.

This clone was detected a few times. This chain connects TRBV6-1 to TRBJ1-1; the D gene is possibly TRBD1 (5 bases). CDR3 size: 13 residues. Germline V lookup: CDR1 MNHNS, CDR2 SASEGT. Trimming shortened V by 4 bases and J by 6 bases, and 12 bases separated the two germline ends. CDR3 nucleotide sequence: TGTGCCAGCAGTGGACAGCTAGGGGCTGAAGCTTTCTTT. It is translated as CASSGQLGAEAFF.

This clone was recorded a few times. The chain uses TRBV4-1 and TRBJ2-2; a weak D match, TRBD2 (6 bases). V dropped 3 bases and J dropped 0 bases, with 20 bases sitting between them. Germline assignment: CDR1 MGHRA and CDR2 YSYEKL. This CDR3 region has 19 residues. CDR3 sequence (DNA): TGCGCCAGCAGCCACGGGTTCCGTGAGGTAGCGGCGAACACCGGGGAGCTGTTTTTT. It translates to CASSHGFREVAANTGELFF.

The chain combines TRBV27 with TRBJ1-2; 7 bases line up with TRBD1. This CDR3 region has 18 residues. In germline, CDR1 is MNHEY, CDR2 SMNVEV (reference sequence). After removal of 4 bases from V and 3 bases from J, the junction contained 17 bases not matched to a gene. The CDR3 region has the DNA TGTGCCAGCAGTTCACACCCCCGGACAGGCGGGACCCACTATGGCTACACCTTC. As protein: CASSSHPRTGGTHYGYTF.

The V call is TRBV6-1, the J call TRBJ2-7; 10 nucleotides match TRBD1. V was clipped by 6 bases and J by 2 bases; unmatched bases: 4. Germline V gene sequence: CDR1 MNHNS, CDR2 SASEGT. The CDR3 sequence is 14 residues long. The CDR3 nucleotides are TGTGCCAGCAGCCGGGGACAGGGGCCCTACGAGCAGTACTTC. Its protein is CASSRGQGPYEQYF.

CDR3 coding DNA: TGTGCCAGCTCCCCCCGGTCGGGAAACACCATATATTTT. Protein: CASSPRSGNTIYF. The V gene is TRBV2, the J gene TRBJ1-3; D is unresolved. Germline V gives CDR1 SNHLY, CDR2 FYNNEI. The CDR3 consists of 13 residues. Trimming cost V 8 bases and J 4 bases, with 12 bases left between them.

The chain joins TRBV4-1 to TRBJ2-3; D possibly corresponds to TRBD2 (6 bases). V was pared by 0 bases and J by 0 bases, with 13 bases between. The V gene's germline CDR1 is MGHRA and CDR2 YSYEKL. The CDR3 totals 17 residues. The CDR3 nucleotides are TGCGCCAGCAGCCAAGAATCGTCAGGGAGGAGCACAGATACGCAGTATTTT. This codes for CASSQESSGRSTDTQYF.

This clone was detected only once. The CDR3 DNA follows: TGTGCCAGCACTCCCGGTCGGGGGAATGGCTACACCTTC. Residues: CASTPGRGNGYTF. J is TRBJ1-2 and V is TRBV28; perhaps TRBD1 as D (5 bases). CDR1 and CDR2 (germline): MDHEN, SYDVKM. This CDR3 is 13 amino acids long. Trimming shortened V by 7 bases and J by 6 bases, and 15 bases separated the two germline ends.